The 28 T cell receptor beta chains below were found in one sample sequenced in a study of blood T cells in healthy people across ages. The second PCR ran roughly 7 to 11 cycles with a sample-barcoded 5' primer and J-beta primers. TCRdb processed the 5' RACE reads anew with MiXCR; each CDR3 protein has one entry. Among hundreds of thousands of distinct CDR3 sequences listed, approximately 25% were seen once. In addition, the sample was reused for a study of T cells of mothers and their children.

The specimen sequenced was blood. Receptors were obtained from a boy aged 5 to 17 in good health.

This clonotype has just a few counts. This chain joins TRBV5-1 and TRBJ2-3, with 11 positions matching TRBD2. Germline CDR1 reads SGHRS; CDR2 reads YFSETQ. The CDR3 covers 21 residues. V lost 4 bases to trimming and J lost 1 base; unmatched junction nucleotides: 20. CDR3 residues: CASSPWTGSSGRASGTDTQYF. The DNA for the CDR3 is TGCGCCAGCAGCCCCTGGACAGGGAGTAGCGGGAGGGCCTCCGGCACAGATACGCAGTATTTT.

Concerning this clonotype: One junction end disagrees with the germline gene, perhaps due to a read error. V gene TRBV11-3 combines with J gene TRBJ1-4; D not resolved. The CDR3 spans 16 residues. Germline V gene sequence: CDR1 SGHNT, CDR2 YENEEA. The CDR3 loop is CASSLHSTSTNEKLFF. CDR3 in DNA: TGTGCCAGTAGCTTGCACTCGACATCAACTAATGAAAAACTGTTTTTT.

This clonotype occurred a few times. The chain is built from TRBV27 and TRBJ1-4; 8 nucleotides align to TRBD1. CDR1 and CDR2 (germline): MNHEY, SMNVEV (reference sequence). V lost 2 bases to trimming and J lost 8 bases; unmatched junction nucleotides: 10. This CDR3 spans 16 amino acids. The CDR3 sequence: CASSLTPDRGKEKLFF. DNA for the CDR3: TGTGCCAGCAGTTTAACCCCAGACAGGGGTAAGGAAAAACTGTTTTTT.

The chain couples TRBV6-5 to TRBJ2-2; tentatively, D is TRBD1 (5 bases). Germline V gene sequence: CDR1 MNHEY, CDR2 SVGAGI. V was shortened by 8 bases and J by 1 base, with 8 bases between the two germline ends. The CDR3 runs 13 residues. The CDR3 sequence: CASATGNTGELFF. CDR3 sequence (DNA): TGTGCCAGCGCCACAGGGAACACCGGGGAGCTGTTTTTT.

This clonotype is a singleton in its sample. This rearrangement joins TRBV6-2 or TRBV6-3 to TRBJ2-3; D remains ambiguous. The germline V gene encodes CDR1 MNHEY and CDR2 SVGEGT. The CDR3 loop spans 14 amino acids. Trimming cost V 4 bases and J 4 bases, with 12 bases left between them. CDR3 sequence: CASSSPPNPDTQYF. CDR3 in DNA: TGTGCCAGCAGTTCACCACCCAATCCAGATACGCAGTATTTT.

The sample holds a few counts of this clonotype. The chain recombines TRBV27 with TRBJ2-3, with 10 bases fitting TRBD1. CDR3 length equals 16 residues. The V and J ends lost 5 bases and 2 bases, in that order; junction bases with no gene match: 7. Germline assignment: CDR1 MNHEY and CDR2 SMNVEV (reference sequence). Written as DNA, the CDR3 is TGTGCCAGCAGTAAACCGGGACAGGGGTCCACAGATACGCAGTATTTT. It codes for CASSKPGQGSTDTQYF.

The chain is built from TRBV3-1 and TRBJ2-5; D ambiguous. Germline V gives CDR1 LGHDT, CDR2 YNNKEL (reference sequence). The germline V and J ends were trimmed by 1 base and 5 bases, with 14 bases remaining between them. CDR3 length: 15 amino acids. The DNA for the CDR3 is TGTGCCAGCAGCCAAGTTGGCCTAGGTGGGGAGACCCAGTACTTC. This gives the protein CASSQVGLGGETQYF.

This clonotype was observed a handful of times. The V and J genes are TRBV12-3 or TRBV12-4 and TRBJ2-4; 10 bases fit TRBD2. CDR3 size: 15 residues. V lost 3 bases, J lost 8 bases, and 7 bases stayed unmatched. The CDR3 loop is CASSLSGREADIQYF. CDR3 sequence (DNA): TGTGCCAGCAGTTTGAGCGGGAGGGAGGCCGACATTCAGTACTTC.

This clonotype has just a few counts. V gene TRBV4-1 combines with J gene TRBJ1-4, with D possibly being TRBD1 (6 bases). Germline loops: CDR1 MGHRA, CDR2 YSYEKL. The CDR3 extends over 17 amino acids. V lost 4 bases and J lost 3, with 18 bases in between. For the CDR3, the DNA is TGCGCCAGCAGCCCATCCAATCGGGGGGCAGCTAATGAAAAACTGTTTTTT. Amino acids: CASSPSNRGAANEKLFF.

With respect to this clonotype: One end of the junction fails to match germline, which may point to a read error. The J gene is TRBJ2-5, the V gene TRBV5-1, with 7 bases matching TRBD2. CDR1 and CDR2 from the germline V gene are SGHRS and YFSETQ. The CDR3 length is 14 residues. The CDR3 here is CASSPNGGLETQYF. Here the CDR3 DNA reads TGCGCTAGCAGCCCCAACGGGGGGTTAGAGACCCAGTACTTC.

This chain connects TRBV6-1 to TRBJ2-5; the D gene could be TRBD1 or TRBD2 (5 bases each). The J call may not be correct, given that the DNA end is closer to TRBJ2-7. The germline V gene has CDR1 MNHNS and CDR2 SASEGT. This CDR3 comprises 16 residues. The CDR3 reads CASSALGTSSSYEQYF. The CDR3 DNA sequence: TGTGCCAGCAGTGCCCTTGGGACGAGCTCCTCCTACGAGCAGTACTTC.

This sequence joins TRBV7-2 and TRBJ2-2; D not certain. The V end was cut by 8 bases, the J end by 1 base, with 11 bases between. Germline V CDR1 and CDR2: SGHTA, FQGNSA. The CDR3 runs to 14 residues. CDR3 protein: CASSSLLNTGELFF. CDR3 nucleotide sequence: TGTGCCAGCTCGAGTCTGCTGAACACCGGGGAGCTGTTTTTT.

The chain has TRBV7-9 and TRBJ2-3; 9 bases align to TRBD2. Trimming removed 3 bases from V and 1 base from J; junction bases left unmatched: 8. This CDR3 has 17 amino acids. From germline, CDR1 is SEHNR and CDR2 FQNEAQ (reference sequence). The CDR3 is CASSFIIAGAGTDTQYF. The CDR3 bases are TGTGCCAGCAGCTTTATCATAGCGGGAGCAGGCACAGATACGCAGTATTTT.

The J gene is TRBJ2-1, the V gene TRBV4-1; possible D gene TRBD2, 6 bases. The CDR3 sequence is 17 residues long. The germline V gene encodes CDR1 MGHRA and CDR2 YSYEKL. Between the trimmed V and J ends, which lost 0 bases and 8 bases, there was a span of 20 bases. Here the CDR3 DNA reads TGCGCCAGCAGCCAAGATGGAGGGGATCTAATAATCTATGAGCAGTTCTTC. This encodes CASSQDGGDLIIYEQFF.

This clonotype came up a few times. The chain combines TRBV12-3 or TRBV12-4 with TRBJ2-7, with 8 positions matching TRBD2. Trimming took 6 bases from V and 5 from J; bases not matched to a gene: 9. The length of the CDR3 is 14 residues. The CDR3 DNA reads TGTGCCAGCAGACTGGGACTAGTTAAGAACGAGCAGTACTTC. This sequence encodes CASRLGLVKNEQYF.

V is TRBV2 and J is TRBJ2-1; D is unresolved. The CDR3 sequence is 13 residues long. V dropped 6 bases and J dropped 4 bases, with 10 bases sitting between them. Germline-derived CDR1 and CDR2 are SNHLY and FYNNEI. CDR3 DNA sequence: TGTGCCAGCAGGGTCGCGGCTTACAATGAGCAGTTCTTC. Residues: CASRVAAYNEQFF.

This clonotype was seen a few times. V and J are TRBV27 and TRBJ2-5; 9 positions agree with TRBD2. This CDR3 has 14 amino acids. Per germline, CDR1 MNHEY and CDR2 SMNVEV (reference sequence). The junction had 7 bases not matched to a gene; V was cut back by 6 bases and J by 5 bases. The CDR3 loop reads CASRGGGAFETQYF. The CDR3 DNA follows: TGTGCCAGCAGAGGCGGGGGGGCGTTTGAGACCCAGTACTTC.

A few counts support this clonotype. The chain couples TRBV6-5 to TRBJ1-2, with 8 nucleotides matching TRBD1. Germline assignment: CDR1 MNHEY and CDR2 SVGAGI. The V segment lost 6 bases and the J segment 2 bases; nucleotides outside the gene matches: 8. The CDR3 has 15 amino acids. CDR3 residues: CASSYAGGDNYGYTF. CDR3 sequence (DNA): TGTGCCAGCAGCTATGCAGGGGGCGACAACTATGGCTACACCTTC.

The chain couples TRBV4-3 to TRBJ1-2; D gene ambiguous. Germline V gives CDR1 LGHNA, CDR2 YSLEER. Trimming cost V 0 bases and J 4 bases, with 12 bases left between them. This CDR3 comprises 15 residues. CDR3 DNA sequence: TGCGCCAGCAGCCAAGATGGAGGGCCCGGCTATGGCTACACCTTC. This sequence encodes CASSQDGGPGYGYTF.

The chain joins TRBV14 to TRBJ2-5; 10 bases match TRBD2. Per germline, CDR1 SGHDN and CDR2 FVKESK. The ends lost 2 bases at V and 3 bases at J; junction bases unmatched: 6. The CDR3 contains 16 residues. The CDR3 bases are TGTGCCAGCAGCCAAAGGCCTAGCGGGGGAGAAGAGACCCAGTACTTC. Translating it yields CASSQRPSGGEETQYF.

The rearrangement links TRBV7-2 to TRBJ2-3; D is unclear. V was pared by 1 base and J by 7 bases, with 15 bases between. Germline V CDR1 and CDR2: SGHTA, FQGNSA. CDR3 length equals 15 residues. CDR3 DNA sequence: TGTGCCAGCAGCTTAGTCAAACTCCCGACACATACGCAGTATTTT. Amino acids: CASSLVKLPTHTQYF. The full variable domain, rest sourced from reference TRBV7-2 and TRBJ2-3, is GAGVSQSPSNKVTEKGKDVELRCDPISGHTALYWYRQSLGQGLEFLIYFQGNSAPDKSGLPSDRFSAERTGGSVSTLTIQRTQQEDSAVYLCASSLVKLPTHTQYFGPGTRLTVL.

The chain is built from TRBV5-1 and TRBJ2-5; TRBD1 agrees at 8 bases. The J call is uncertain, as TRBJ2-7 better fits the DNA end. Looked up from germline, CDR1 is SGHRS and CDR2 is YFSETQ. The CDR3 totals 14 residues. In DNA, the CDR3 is TGCGCCAGCAGCTTCCCAGGGGGCAAGTACGAGCAGTACTTC. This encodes CASSFPGGKYEQYF.

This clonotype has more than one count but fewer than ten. CDR3 coding DNA: TGTGCCAGCAGCTTAGCGTTCCTAGGGAAGGGACACGAGACCCAGTACTTC. It specifies CASSLAFLGKGHETQYF. The rearrangement links TRBV7-9 to TRBJ2-1, with D possibly being TRBD1 (6 bases). The closer fit of TRBJ2-5 to the DNA end suggests the J call may be wrong. Germline CDR1 and CDR2: SEHNR and FQNEAQ (reference sequence). This CDR3 is 17 amino acids long.

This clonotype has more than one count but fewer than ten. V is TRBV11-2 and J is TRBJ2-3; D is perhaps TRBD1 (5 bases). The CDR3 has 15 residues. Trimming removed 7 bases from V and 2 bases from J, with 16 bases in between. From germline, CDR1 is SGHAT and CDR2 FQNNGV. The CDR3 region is CASTLGQAYTDTQYF. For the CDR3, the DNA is TGTGCCAGCACCCTCGGACAAGCCTACACAGATACGCAGTATTTT.

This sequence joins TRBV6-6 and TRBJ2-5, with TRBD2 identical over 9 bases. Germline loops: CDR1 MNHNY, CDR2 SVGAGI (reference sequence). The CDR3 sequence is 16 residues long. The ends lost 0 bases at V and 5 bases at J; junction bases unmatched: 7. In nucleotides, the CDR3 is TGTGCCAGCAGTTACTCGGGCGGGGGGGCCGGTGAGACCCAGTACTTC. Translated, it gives CASSYSGGGAGETQYF.

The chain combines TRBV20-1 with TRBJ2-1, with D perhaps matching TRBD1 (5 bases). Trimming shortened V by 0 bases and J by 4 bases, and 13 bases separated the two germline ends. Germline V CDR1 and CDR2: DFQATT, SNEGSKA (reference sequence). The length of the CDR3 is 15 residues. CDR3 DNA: TGCAGTGCTAGAGATTTAGGACAATTTTACAATGAGCAGTTCTTC. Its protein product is CSARDLGQFYNEQFF.

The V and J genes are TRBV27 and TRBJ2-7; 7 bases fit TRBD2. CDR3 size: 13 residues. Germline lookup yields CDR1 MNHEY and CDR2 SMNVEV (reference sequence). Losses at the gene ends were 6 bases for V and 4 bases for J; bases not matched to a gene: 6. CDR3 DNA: TGTGCCAGCAGCTTACTGCGGGGGTACGAGCAGTACTTC. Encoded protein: CASSLLRGYEQYF.

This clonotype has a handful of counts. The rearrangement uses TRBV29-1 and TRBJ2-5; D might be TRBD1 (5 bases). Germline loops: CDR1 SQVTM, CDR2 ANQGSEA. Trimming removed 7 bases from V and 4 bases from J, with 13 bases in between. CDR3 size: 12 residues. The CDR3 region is CSGEKGVETQYF. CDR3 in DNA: TGCAGCGGTGAGAAAGGGGTAGAGACCCAGTACTTC.